The 25 T cell receptor beta chains presented below share a single source sample, sequenced in a study of blood T cell repertoires in COVID-19. TCRdb keeps only in-frame clones here, not all; method: immunoSEQ multiplex PCR. The sample carries 200,000 to 250,000 clones, about 86% recorded once. Sequencing was performed on peripheral blood. These receptors were taken from a woman aged 50 to 65 with acute or convalescent COVID-19.

Turning to this clone: Other DNA sequences of this sample code for an identical CDR3. The V and J genes are TRBV10-1 and TRBJ2-3; no clear D. The V gene lost 8 bases and the J gene lost 1 base, with 10 bases spanning the gap. This CDR3 is built from 13 residues. Germline V CDR1 and CDR2: WNHNN, SYGVQD (reference sequence). For the CDR3, the DNA is TGCGCCAGCTTCCGTTCAGGCACAGATACGCAGTATTTT. It is translated as CASFRSGTDTQYF.

This clone has more than one count but fewer than ten. The rearrangement joins TRBV7-9 to TRBJ1-1; the D gene is possibly TRBD1 (6 bases). Germline CDR1 is SEHNR and CDR2 is FQNEAQ (reference sequence). The V gene lost 3 bases and the J gene lost 7 bases, with 12 bases spanning the gap. The CDR3 runs 13 residues. The chain's CDR3 is CASSFGTNDEAFF. The CDR3 region has the DNA TGTGCCAGCAGCTTTGGGACAAATGATGAAGCTTTCTTT.

V gene TRBV4-3 combines with J gene TRBJ2-3, with TRBD2 as a possible D gene (6 bases). Trimming left V 0 bases short and J 6 bases short, with 19 bases between. The CDR3 contains 17 residues. Germline V gene data show CDR1 as LGHNA and CDR2 as YSLEER. In DNA, the CDR3 is TGCGCCAGCAGCCAAGATGTTGGGCGGGGTCCAGGGGATACGCAGTATTTT. Its protein is CASSQDVGRGPGDTQYF.

CDR3: CASRQQGAGTDTQYF. As DNA, the CDR3 is TGTGCCAGCAGACAACAGGGGGCTGGGACAGATACGCAGTATTTT. The chain recombines TRBV27 with TRBJ2-3; TRBD1 aligns across 9 bases. CDR3 length equals 15 residues. Trimming took 6 bases from V and 3 from J; bases not matched to a gene: 7. Per germline, CDR1 MNHEY and CDR2 SMNVEV (reference sequence).

The chain employs TRBV6-1 and TRBJ2-1, with 12 bases lining up with TRBD2. Germline V CDR1 and CDR2: MNHNS, SASEGT. Unmatched junction bases numbered 10, after V lost 3 bases and J lost 10 bases. The CDR3 has 16 residues. The CDR3 nucleotides are TGTGCCAGCAGTGAGGGGGTAGTGGGGACTAGCGGGGAGCAGTTCTTC. As protein: CASSEGVVGTSGEQFF.

This CDR3 reads CASSVGTGGMYEQYF. The DNA for the CDR3 is TGTGCCAGCAGCGTGGGGACAGGGGGCATGTACGAGCAGTACTTC. V is TRBV9 and J is TRBJ2-7, with 12 bases that match TRBD1. V dropped 2 bases and J dropped 4; count of bases not matched to a gene: 4. CDR3 length equals 15 residues. The germline CDR1 and CDR2 sequences are SGDLS and YYNGEE.

V usage is TRBV4-1 and J usage is TRBJ2-3, with TRBD1 matching 9 bases. This CDR3 is built from 16 residues. With V trimmed by 0 bases and J by 5 bases, 6 bases remained unmatched. Germline loops: CDR1 MGHRA, CDR2 YSYEKL. In DNA form, the CDR3 reads TGCGCCAGCAGCCAAGATCGGGACAGGGTTGGAGATACGCAGTATTTT. Translated, it gives CASSQDRDRVGDTQYF.

The V and J genes are TRBV9 and TRBJ1-6; weak D call: TRBD1 (6 bases). The V end lost 3 bases, the J end lost 10 bases, and 8 bases lay between the germline ends. Germline V gives CDR1 SGDLS, CDR2 YYNGEE. The length of the CDR3 is 12 residues. CDR3 sequence: CASSDQGSPLHF. The CDR3 DNA follows: TGTGCCAGCAGCGACCAGGGGTCACCCCTCCACTTT.

The V and J genes are TRBV30 and TRBJ1-1; D not certain. The V end lost 3 bases, the J end lost 5 bases, and 10 bases lay between the germline ends. The germline V gene encodes CDR1 GTSNPN and CDR2 SVGIG (reference sequence). The length of the CDR3 is 12 residues. CDR3 protein: CAWSGRGTEAFF. The CDR3 nucleotides read TGTGCCTGGAGCGGACGAGGGACTGAAGCTTTCTTT.

The CDR3 here is CASSLSTNQPQHF. As DNA, the CDR3 is TGCGCCAGCAGCCTTTCCACAAATCAGCCCCAGCATTTT. V and J are TRBV5-1 and TRBJ1-5, with D hard to call. Germline V gene lookup returns CDR1 SGHRS and CDR2 YFSETQ. V dropped 4 bases and J dropped 4 bases, with 9 bases sitting between them. This CDR3 has 13 amino acids.

V is TRBV6-6 and J is TRBJ2-1; possible D gene TRBD2, 6 bases. Germline V gene data show CDR1 as MNHNY and CDR2 as SVGAGI (reference sequence). The length of the CDR3 is 12 residues. Trimming shortened V by 6 bases and J by 8 bases, and 11 bases separated the two germline ends. The CDR3 sequence: CASSPSDDEQFF. CDR3 nucleotide sequence: TGTGCCAGCAGCCCTAGCGATGATGAGCAGTTCTTC.

The chain links TRBV18 to TRBJ2-1; the match to TRBD2 covers 7 bases. V gave up 6 bases and J gave up 7 bases; unmatched junction bases: 15. CDR3 length: 16 amino acids. The germline V gene encodes CDR1 KGHSH and CDR2 LQKENI. CDR3 nucleotide sequence: TGTGCCAGCTCTGCCTCGGCGCGGGAGATTAAGAATGAGCAGTTCTTC. Translated: CASSASAREIKNEQFF.

This clone was picked up a small number of times. The genes are TRBV27 and TRBJ1-5; D might be TRBD1 (5 bases). Germline V gene data show CDR1 as MNHEY and CDR2 as SMNVEV (reference sequence). Trimming left V 6 bases short and J 10 bases short, with 13 bases between. The CDR3 is 12 amino acids. CDR3 sequence reads: CASSHGTPPQHF. The CDR3 DNA reads TGTGCCAGCAGCCATGGGACTCCCCCCCAGCATTTT.

This clone was picked up a small number of times. This rearrangement joins TRBV28 to TRBJ2-7, with D hard to call. Trimming left V 5 bases short and J 3 bases short, with 17 bases between. Germline values: CDR1 MDHEN, CDR2 SYDVKM. The CDR3 covers 15 residues. The CDR3, as DNA: TGTGCCAGCAGTGTGACGGGTAATTATTTCTACGAGCAGTACTTC. This codes for CASSVTGNYFYEQYF. Looking up the rest from reference TRBV28 and TRBJ2-7 gives the full variable domain: DVKVTQSSRYLVKRTGEKVFLECVQDMDHENMFWYRQDPGLGLRLIYFSYDVKMKEKGDIPEGYSVSREKKERFSLILESASTNQTSMYLCASSVTGNYFYEQYFGPGTRLTVT.

The CDR3 sequence: CASSSQGNYEQYF. The CDR3 DNA follows: TGTGCCAGCAGTTCACAGGGAAACTACGAGCAGTACTTC. This chain uses TRBV6-2 or TRBV6-3 with TRBJ2-7; a possible D gene is TRBD1 (6 bases). The germline CDR1 and CDR2 sequences are MNHEY and SVGEGT. The CDR3 consists of 13 residues. V was shortened by 4 bases and J by 3 bases, with 10 bases between the two germline ends.

The rearrangement joins TRBV27 to TRBJ2-5; D is perhaps TRBD1 (5 bases). The CDR3 length is 14 residues. V lost 3 bases to trimming and J lost 5 bases, with 13 bases between them. The germline gives CDR1 MNHEY, CDR2 SMNVEV (reference sequence). This chain's CDR3 is CASSFMDTRETQYF. The CDR3 nucleotides read TGTGCCAGCAGTTTTATGGACACTCGGGAGACCCAGTACTTC.

The chain couples TRBV9 to TRBJ1-1, with D hard to call. V gave up 4 bases and J gave up 4 bases, with 5 bases separating them. The germline V gene has CDR1 SGDLS and CDR2 YYNGEE. The CDR3 has 11 residues. CDR3 protein: CASSPSTEAFF. The DNA for the CDR3 is TGTGCCAGCAGCCCCAGCACTGAAGCTTTCTTT.

The chain joins TRBV6-5 to TRBJ1-1; the D gene is possibly TRBD1 (6 bases). Trimming took 6 bases from V and 3 from J, leaving 14 bases between them. The CDR3 sequence is 14 residues long. The germline gives CDR1 MNHEY, CDR2 SVGAGI. The CDR3 bases are TGTGCCAGCAGCAATACAGGGATCCACACTGAAGCTTTCTTT. This encodes CASSNTGIHTEAFF.

The chain employs TRBV6-5 and TRBJ2-1; D is perhaps TRBD2 (6 bases). CDR3 length equals 15 residues. V gave up 6 bases and J gave up 8 bases, with 20 bases separating them. Germline CDR1 MNHEY, CDR2 SVGAGI. In nucleotides, the CDR3 is TGTGCCAGCAGCAAGGACTATTTAATCCCCCATGAGCAGTTCTTC. This encodes CASSKDYLIPHEQFF.

This sequence joins TRBV9 and TRBJ2-1; TRBD2 matches at 12 bases. J was trimmed by 4 bases and V by 4 bases; bases with no gene match: 3. The V gene's germline CDR1 is SGDLS and CDR2 YYNGEE. The CDR3 totals 15 residues. The CDR3 DNA reads as TGTGCCAGCAGCCCCCTAGCGGGGGGGTACAATGAGCAGTTCTTC. This gives the protein CASSPLAGGYNEQFF.

This chain uses TRBV11-2 with TRBJ2-7; 9 bases line up with TRBD1. This CDR3 is built from 13 residues. Germline CDR1 SGHAT, CDR2 FQNNGV. The V segment lost 6 bases and the J segment 5 bases; nucleotides outside the gene matches: 5. The CDR3 here is CASRGTGFDEQYF. Written as DNA, the CDR3 is TGTGCCAGCAGGGGGACAGGGTTCGACGAGCAGTACTTC.

The V and J genes are TRBV7-2 and TRBJ2-3; the match to TRBD2 covers 7 bases. Per the germline V gene, CDR1 is SGHTA and CDR2 is FQGNSA. V was pared by 6 bases and J by 2 bases, with 11 bases of the junction left unmatched. This CDR3 has 16 amino acids. The CDR3 sequence is CASSGGKRGITDTQYF. The DNA for the CDR3 is TGTGCCAGCAGTGGCGGGAAGCGGGGCATCACAGATACGCAGTATTTT. Supplemented by reference TRBV7-2 and TRBJ2-3, the full variable domain reads GAGVSQSPSNKVTEKGKDVELRCDPISGHTALYWYRQSLGQGLEFLIYFQGNSAPDKSGLPSDRFSAERTGGSVSTLTIQRTQQEDSAVYLCASSGGKRGITDTQYFGPGTRLTVL.

The V gene is TRBV6-5, the J gene TRBJ2-3; 7 nucleotides line up with TRBD1. This CDR3 is 14 amino acids long. V dropped 7 bases and J dropped 4; count of bases not matched to a gene: 8. Germline CDR1 is MNHEY and CDR2 is SVGAGI. The CDR3 sequence is CASTRQGTADTQYF. The CDR3 nucleotides are TGTGCCAGCACTAGACAGGGTACTGCAGATACGCAGTATTTT.

This chain connects TRBV6-5 to TRBJ1-5; perhaps TRBD1 as D (6 bases). The germline V gene encodes CDR1 MNHEY and CDR2 SVGAGI. Trimming shortened V by 2 bases and J by 7 bases, and 15 bases separated the two germline ends. The CDR3 length is 15 residues. The CDR3 loop reads CASSYIQGTGQPQHF. The CDR3, as DNA: TGTGCCAGCAGTTACATACAGGGCACTGGGCAGCCCCAGCATTTT.

A single count supports this clone. J is TRBJ2-7 and V is TRBV7-2, with 10 nucleotides matching TRBD2. The CDR3 runs 16 residues. Looked up from germline, CDR1 is SGHTA and CDR2 is FQGNSA. J lost 4 bases, V lost 1 base, and 7 bases had no gene match. The CDR3 DNA reads as TGTGCCAGCAGCTTAGAAAGCGGGAGGGCCCAATACGAGCAGTACTTC. It is translated as CASSLESGRAQYEQYF.